Following are 10 T cell receptor beta chains from one sample sequenced in a study of beta chain features in type 1 diabetes. Expressed TCRB transcripts were sequenced, since all the RNA that had been isolated was reverse transcribed. Repertoires were generated with immunoSEQ multiplex PCR, while TCRdb's copy carries only in-frame clones and drops some. Altogether 600,000 to 650,000 clones are present, about 14% being singletons, with the ten largest covering 0.07% to 0.095%. The material sequenced was naive CD4+ T cells from blood. Source of these receptors: a young man in good health.

This clone has more than one count but fewer than ten. This rearrangement joins TRBV7-6 to TRBJ1-5; D ambiguous. Trimming pared 0 bases from V and 7 bases from J, leaving 10 bases between. The CDR3 has 14 amino acids. Germline V gene data show CDR1 as SGHVS and CDR2 as FNYEAQ. DNA of the CDR3: TGTGCCAGCAGCTTAGCGGTCTCCGGGCAGCCCCAGCATTTT. It translates to CASSLAVSGQPQHF.

The rearrangement links TRBV10-3 to TRBJ2-2; D gene ambiguous. The V end lost 0 bases, the J end lost 7 bases, and 12 bases lay between the germline ends. The CDR3 has 15 amino acids. CDR1 is ENHRY and CDR2 is SYGVKD in the germline V gene. The chain's CDR3 is CAISESKGVGGELFF. The CDR3 nucleotides read TGTGCCATCAGTGAGTCGAAAGGTGTTGGCGGGGAGCTGTTTTTT.

The V gene is TRBV7-9, the J gene TRBJ2-1, with TRBD2 matching over 11 bases. The CDR3 loop spans 16 amino acids. After removal of 4 bases from V and 8 bases from J, the junction contained 10 bases not matched to a gene. The germline CDR1 and CDR2 sequences are SEHNR and FQNEAQ (reference sequence). CDR3 region: CASSSRGSGRADEQFF. The CDR3 region has the DNA TGTGCCAGCAGCTCAAGGGGTAGCGGGAGGGCCGATGAGCAGTTCTTC.

This CDR3 is CASSLAVSGYSNIQYF. As DNA, the CDR3 is TGTGCCAGCAGCTTAGCGGTTAGCGGCTATTCAAACATTCAGTACTTC. This chain joins TRBV7-2 and TRBJ2-4, with D perhaps TRBD2 (6 bases). V lost 0 bases and J 6 bases, leaving 15 bases between the germline ends. The CDR3 sequence is 16 residues long. Germline-derived CDR1 and CDR2 are SGHTA and FQGNSA.

V is TRBV6-6 and J is TRBJ2-1; the D is unclear. Looked up from germline, CDR1 is MNHNY and CDR2 is SVGAGI (reference sequence). This CDR3 has 13 residues. Deletions cut 2 bases from V and 4 bases from J, with 6 bases between. This CDR3 reads CASSYENYNEQFF. The CDR3 coding sequence is TGTGCCAGCAGTTACGAGAATTACAATGAGCAGTTCTTC.

J is TRBJ1-6 and V is TRBV7-9, with D possibly TRBD1 on 5 matching bases. Germline V gene data show CDR1 as SEHNR and CDR2 as FQNEAQ (reference sequence). The CDR3 has 14 amino acids. Trimming removed 0 bases from V and 8 bases from J, with 8 bases in between. The CDR3 bases are TGTGCCAGCAGCTTAGCGGGACCTCATTCACCCCTCCACTTT. Its translation is CASSLAGPHSPLHF.

The V and J genes are TRBV9 and TRBJ2-5; 14 nucleotides match TRBD2. Germline values: CDR1 SGDLS, CDR2 YYNGEE. After removal of 3 bases from V and 5 bases from J, the junction contained 3 bases not matched to a gene. The CDR3 extends over 15 amino acids. The CDR3 here is CASSAGLAGVETQYF. Here the CDR3 DNA reads TGTGCCAGCAGCGCGGGACTAGCGGGAGTGGAGACCCAGTACTTC.

This chain connects TRBV6-5 to TRBJ1-2, with unresolved D. Between the trimmed V and J ends, which lost 5 bases and 8 bases, there was a span of 21 bases. The CDR3 is made up of 15 amino acids. Looked up from germline, CDR1 is MNHEY and CDR2 is SVGAGI. The CDR3 DNA reads as TGTGCCAGCAGTCCACAGACCGTGAGGAGGTTCGGCTACACCTTC. This translates into CASSPQTVRRFGYTF.

V gene TRBV6-5 combines with J gene TRBJ1-4; D ambiguous. Germline CDR1 is MNHEY and CDR2 is SVGAGI. The CDR3 runs 13 residues. Trimming stripped 2 bases from V and 8 bases from J, with 9 bases between. The CDR3 sequence is CASSYHRREKLFF. In nucleotides, the CDR3 is TGTGCCAGCAGTTACCACCGGCGCGAAAAACTGTTTTTT.

V usage is TRBV9 and J usage is TRBJ2-3; 7 bases fit TRBD2. J lost 0 bases, V lost 0 bases, and 4 bases had no gene match. CDR1 SGDLS and CDR2 YYNGEE come from the germline V gene. The CDR3 consists of 16 residues. The CDR3 reads CASSVAAGHSTDTQYF. The DNA of the CDR3 is TGTGCCAGCAGCGTAGCAGCGGGGCATAGCACAGATACGCAGTATTTT.